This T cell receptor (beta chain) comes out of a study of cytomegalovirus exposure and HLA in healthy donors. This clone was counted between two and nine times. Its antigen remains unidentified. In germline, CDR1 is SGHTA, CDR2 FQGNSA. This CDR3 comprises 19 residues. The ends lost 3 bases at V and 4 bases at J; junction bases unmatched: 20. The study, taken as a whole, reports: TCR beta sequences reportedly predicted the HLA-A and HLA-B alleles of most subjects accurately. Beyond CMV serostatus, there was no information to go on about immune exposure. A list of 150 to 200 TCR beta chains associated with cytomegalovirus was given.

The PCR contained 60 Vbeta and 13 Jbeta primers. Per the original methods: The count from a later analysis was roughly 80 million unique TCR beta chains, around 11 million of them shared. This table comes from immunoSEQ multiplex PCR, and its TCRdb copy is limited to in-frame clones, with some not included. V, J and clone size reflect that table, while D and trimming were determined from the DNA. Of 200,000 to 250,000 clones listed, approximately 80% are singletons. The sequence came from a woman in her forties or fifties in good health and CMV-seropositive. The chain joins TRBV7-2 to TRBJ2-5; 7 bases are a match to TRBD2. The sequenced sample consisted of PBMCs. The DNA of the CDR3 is TGTGCCAGCAGCTTTCCCGGGCGTCGCGGGGGACTCAACCGAGAGACCCAGTACTTC. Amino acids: CASSFPGRRGGLNRETQYF.